Reported below is one T cell receptor beta chain. Those who participated ranged in age from about 18 to 95 years and resided in 20 to 30 US areas. Participants' own reports of clinical history determined their cohort assignment. The method was immunoSEQ multiplex PCR; TCRdb's version includes in-frame clones alone and lacks a portion of them. Found here are 350,000 to 400,000 clones, 85% to 90% of them singletons; the top ten hold 1%. The source of the sample is a study of blood T cell repertoires in COVID-19. Overall study context: COVID-19 samples collected from the United States, Italy and Spain covered acute and convalescent phases. From T cells, B-cell-depleted T cells, or PBMCs came the material, which was cDNA or gDNA.

The CDR3 is made up of 15 amino acids. V lost 4 bases, J lost 0 bases, and 15 bases lay in between. Germline V CDR1 and CDR2: GTSNPN, SVGIG (reference sequence). The J gene is TRBJ1-2, the V gene TRBV30, with unresolved D. The receptor was isolated from a young man who had recovered from COVID-19. Sequenced: PBMCs or T cells enriched from blood (not recorded which). The CDR3 coding sequence is TGTGCCTGGACCGAAGGGAGCCGTGCTAACTATGGCTACACCTTC. The encoded protein is CAWTEGSRANYGYTF.